This record concerns one T cell receptor beta chain sequence. Antigen unknown. This sample's treatment: around 19 received Ad26.COV2.S at low or high dose, single or two shots; about 5 received placebo; per-sample allocation not given. Samples analyzed were those drawn on day 63 after the first vaccine or placebo injection. Profiled with immunoSEQ multiplex PCR; TCRdb holds only in-frame clones, not every one. Of 350,000 to 500,000 clones listed, roughly 87% are singletons. This entry is derived from a study of Ad26.COV2.S vaccination and SARS-CoV-2 variants. Study findings and constraints: Across vaccine and placebo recipients, the breadth of non-spike TCRs was similar. Total T cell responses, in the TCR breadth and depth analyses, may have been underestimated.

The sample was peripheral blood, taken in a trial of Ad26.COV2.S vaccine versus placebo. This sequence originates from a person aged 18-60 years who received the Ad26.COV2.S COVID-19 vaccine or a placebo.

CDR3 in amino acids: CASRPQGQANTGELFF. Written as DNA, the CDR3 is TGCGCCAGCCGTCCTCAGGGGCAAGCGAACACCGGGGAGCTGTTTTTT. V and J are TRBV4-1 and TRBJ2-2, with a tentative D call TRBD1 (6 bases). The CDR3 contains 16 residues. Between the trimmed V and J ends, which lost 8 bases and 0 bases, there was a span of 16 bases. Germline assignment: CDR1 MGHRA and CDR2 YSYEKL.